These 17 T cell receptor beta chains originate from one sample sequenced in a study of blood T cell repertoires in COVID-19. Clones were read by immunoSEQ multiplex PCR, and TCRdb kept only the in-frame ones, dropping some. The sample records 110,000 or so clones, 70% to 90% being singletons. The sample taken for sequencing was peripheral blood. These receptors all stem from a woman aged 45 to 65 with acute or convalescent COVID-19.

The chain uses TRBV4-3 and TRBJ1-2, with D possibly being TRBD1 (6 bases). V was shortened by 0 bases and J by 6 bases, with 11 bases between the two germline ends. The CDR3 has 14 amino acids. Germline CDR1 and CDR2: LGHNA and YSLEER. The CDR3 nucleotides are TGCGCCAGCAGCCAAGAACCAGGGGTACATGGCTACACCTTC. It is translated as CASSQEPGVHGYTF.

This clone was detected a few times. The V gene is TRBV14, the J gene TRBJ1-1; 11 bases are shared with TRBD1. Trimming removed 4 bases from V and 5 bases from J; junction bases left unmatched: 15. The length of the CDR3 is 18 residues. Germline-derived CDR1 and CDR2 are SGHDN and FVKESK. CDR3 in DNA: TGTGCCAGCAGCCTTGTGGACAGGGGGCGGAACAGTGGTACTGAAGCTTTCTTT. Protein: CASSLVDRGRNSGTEAFF.

V is TRBV7-2 and J is TRBJ1-2; a weak D match, TRBD1 (6 bases). This CDR3 has 13 residues. Germline values: CDR1 SGHTA, CDR2 FQGNSA. Trimming removed 4 bases at V and 8 bases at J, with 14 bases between. In DNA form, the CDR3 reads TGTGCCAGCAGCTCCTCCACAGGGAGAGGCTACACCTTC. It translates to CASSSSTGRGYTF.

The rearrangement uses TRBV6-5 and TRBJ2-3; 7 nucleotides align to TRBD2. Germline assignment: CDR1 MNHEY and CDR2 SVGAGI. This CDR3 has 13 amino acids. V gave up 0 bases and J gave up 6 bases; unmatched junction bases: 0. The DNA of the CDR3 is TGTGCCAGCAGTTACTCGACTAGCGATACGCAGTATTTT. Translated: CASSYSTSDTQYF.

This chain links TRBV18 with TRBJ1-3; 8 bases match TRBD1. There are 14 residues in the CDR3. CDR1 and CDR2 from the germline V gene are KGHSH and LQKENI. Trimming at V came to 6 bases and at J to 2 bases, leaving 3 bases not matched to a gene. The CDR3 coding sequence is TGTGCCAGCTCTTCGGACAGGGCTGGAAACACCATATATTTT. Translation gives CASSSDRAGNTIYF.

This clone showed up just once. In the same sample, other DNA sequences code for this CDR3. The CDR3 DNA sequence: TGTGCCAGCAGCGTGGGACTAGCGGGAGCAGAGACCCAGTACTTC. It yields the protein CASSVGLAGAETQYF. This sequence joins TRBV9 and TRBJ2-5; 14 nucleotides agree with TRBD2. CDR3 length equals 15 residues. The J segment lost 4 bases and the V segment lost 2 bases, leaving 1 base of the junction unmatched. Germline V CDR1 and CDR2: SGDLS, YYNGEE.

The chain couples TRBV5-6 to TRBJ1-6, with a weak D call TRBD1 (5 bases). V gave up 4 bases and J gave up 9 bases, with 20 bases separating them. Germline lookup yields CDR1 SGHDT and CDR2 YYEEEE. This CDR3 is built from 16 residues. CDR3 nucleotides: TGTGCCAGCAGCCCACCCGCAGGGAGGGTACGTTCACCCCTCCACTTT. It specifies CASSPPAGRVRSPLHF.

This clone was counted once. The J gene is TRBJ1-1, the V gene TRBV7-3; TRBD1 might be the D (5 bases). The CDR3 has 14 residues. The germline CDR1 and CDR2 sequences are SGHTA and FQGTGA. V lost 2 bases to trimming and J lost 3 bases, with 10 bases between them. The CDR3 sequence: CASSLQGGDTEAFF. As DNA, the CDR3 is TGTGCCAGCAGCTTACAGGGAGGGGACACTGAAGCTTTCTTT.

The J gene is TRBJ2-3, the V gene TRBV7-3, with 7 bases aligning to TRBD2. This CDR3 is built from 14 residues. With V trimmed by 2 bases and J by 2 bases, 1 base remained unmatched. Germline V gives CDR1 SGHTA, CDR2 FQGTGA. The CDR3 is CASSLAGATDTQYF. The CDR3, as DNA: TGTGCCAGCAGCTTAGCGGGAGCCACAGATACGCAGTATTTT.

The rearrangement joins TRBV4-1 to TRBJ2-7, with a weak D call TRBD1 (5 bases). The germline V gene has CDR1 MGHRA and CDR2 YSYEKL. There are 15 residues in the CDR3. V lost 1 base and J 0 bases, leaving 10 bases between the germline ends. The CDR3 region is CASSQVLTDSYEQYF. CDR3 bases: TGCGCCAGCAGCCAAGTTTTGACAGACTCCTACGAGCAGTACTTC.

The gene calls are TRBV2 and TRBJ2-2; possible D gene TRBD2, 5 bases. The germline V gene has CDR1 SNHLY and CDR2 FYNNEI. CDR3 length equals 12 residues. V was shortened by 4 bases and J by 6 bases, with 6 bases between the two germline ends. CDR3 in amino acids: CASSAGSGELFF. The CDR3 nucleotides read TGTGCCAGCAGTGCGGGGTCCGGGGAGCTGTTTTTT.

This clone was picked up one time. The V call is TRBV25-1, the J call TRBJ2-5, with a tentative D call TRBD2 (5 bases). V was clipped by 2 bases and J by 5 bases, with 12 bases between them. The CDR3 extends over 14 amino acids. Per the germline V gene, CDR1 is MGHDK and CDR2 is SYGVNS. The CDR3 DNA follows: TGTGCCAGCAGTGAAGTCGGGGATTCGGAGACCCAGTACTTC. It codes for CASSEVGDSETQYF.

A single count supports this clone. The chain couples TRBV5-1 to TRBJ2-7; 7 bases agree with TRBD1. Germline trimming cut 5 bases from V and 6 bases from J; bases unmatched to any gene: 11. CDR1 is SGHRS and CDR2 is YFSETQ in the germline V gene. CDR3 length: 14 residues. The CDR3, as DNA: TGCGCCAGCAGAACCGGGACAGAAGTCTCCGAGCAGTACTTC. This translates into CASRTGTEVSEQYF.

In its sample, this clone was seen once. This chain uses TRBV7-2 with TRBJ1-1; no reliable D call. CDR3 length: 13 amino acids. CDR1 is SGHTA, CDR2 FQGNSA, per germline. Deletions cut 2 bases from V and 7 bases from J, with 11 bases between. The CDR3 here is CASSLSFTSEAFF. CDR3 DNA: TGTGCCAGCAGCTTAAGTTTCACGAGTGAAGCTTTCTTT.

This clone appeared a single time. The genes are TRBV27 and TRBJ2-4; unclear D gene. CDR3 length equals 13 residues. The germline V and J ends were trimmed by 0 bases and 8 bases, with 8 bases remaining between them. Germline assignment: CDR1 MNHEY and CDR2 SMNVEV (reference sequence). Here the CDR3 reads CASSLSSSDIQYF. CDR3 DNA sequence: TGTGCCAGCAGTTTATCATCCAGTGACATTCAGTACTTC.

V gene TRBV5-4 combines with J gene TRBJ2-2, with 8 bases aligning to TRBD1. CDR3 length: 17 residues. V dropped 4 bases and J dropped 2; count of bases not matched to a gene: 10. CDR1 and CDR2 from the germline V gene are SGHNT and YYREEE (reference sequence). The CDR3 DNA sequence: TGTGCCAGCAGCACCCCGACCGGGACAGGCAACACCGGGGAGCTGTTTTTT. Encoded protein: CASSTPTGTGNTGELFF.

The chain has TRBV9 and TRBJ1-2, with TRBD1 as a possible D gene (6 bases). Germline V gives CDR1 SGDLS, CDR2 YYNGEE. Deletions cut 3 bases from V and 0 bases from J, with 15 bases between. The CDR3 runs 16 residues. CDR3 nucleotide sequence: TGTGCCAGCAGCGGAGGGGACACTAGTGCTAACTATGGCTACACCTTC. Translating gives CASSGGDTSANYGYTF. The full variable domain, rest sourced from reference TRBV9 and TRBJ1-2, is DSGVTQTPKHLITATGQRVTLRCSPRSGDLSVYWYQQSLDQGLQFLIQYYNGEERAKGNILERFSAQQFPDLHSELNLSSLELGDSALYFCASSGGDTSANYGYTFGSGTRLTVV.